The rows below give T cell receptor beta chains drawn from one sample of a study of cytomegalovirus exposure and HLA in healthy donors. Assay: immunoSEQ multiplex PCR; the TCRdb copy retains only in-frame clones and omits some. The sample has about 190,000 clones, over 70% seen once; the top ten hold over 1.5%. Sequences were obtained from PBMCs. These receptor sequences come from a middle-aged man in good health and CMV-seropositive. CDR3s include the opening cysteine and the closing phenylalanine or tryptophan. D genes are given only for firm matches. Rows may omit the clone size; those that give it use once, few, many or a size class.

d_call	v_call	clone_size	j_call	cdr3_nt	cdr3_aa
.	TRBV14	.	TRBJ1-6	TGTGCCAGCTCAGTAGCGGCCGCTAATTCACCCCTCCACTTT	CASSVAAANSPLHF
TRBD1	TRBV5-6	.	TRBJ1-1	TGTGCCAGCAGCGGGGGACAGGGCGTTTACACTGAAGCTTTCTTT	CASSGGQGVYTEAFF
TRBD1	TRBV2	.	TRBJ2-7	TGTGCCAGCATGGGACAGTGGGCCTACGAGCAGTACTTC	CASMGQWAYEQYF
.	TRBV4-1	few	TRBJ2-7	TGCGCCAGTGGAGAGACTAGCTCCTACGAGCAGTACTTC	CASGETSSYEQYF
TRBD2	TRBV2	.	TRBJ2-3	TGTGCCAGCAGTCCTCTGACTAGCGGGAGCTCCCCTGGCCGCACAGATACGCAGTATTTT	CASSPLTSGSSPGRTDTQYF
.	TRBV5-4	few	TRBJ2-7	TGTGCCAGCAGCTTAGGACAGTTGAGCTCCTACGAGCAGTACTTC	CASSLGQLSSYEQYF
.	TRBV6-6	.	TRBJ2-7	TGTGCCAGCAGCCCCTTATTGGAGCAGTACTTC	CASSPLLEQYF
.	TRBV11-2	.	TRBJ2-3	TGTGCCAGCAGCTTAGATCGCGGAGGAACTAGCACAGATACGCAGTATTTT	CASSLDRGGTSTDTQYF
TRBD1	TRBV10-3	.	TRBJ1-1	TGTGCCATCAGTTCCACAGGGGCGGACACTGAAGCTTTCTTT	CAISSTGADTEAFF
.	TRBV2	.	TRBJ2-5	TGTGCCAGCAGTTTGGAGTCGCGGGAGACCCAGTACTTC	CASSLESRETQYF
TRBD1	TRBV7-9	.	TRBJ1-4	TGTGCCAGCAGCGTGGGACAGTCAGATGAAAAACTGTTTTTT	CASSVGQSDEKLFF
.	TRBV11-3	once	TRBJ1-4	TGTGCCAGCAGCCCATTTAGCGGGGAGGAGGCTGAAAAACTGTTTTTT	CASSPFSGEEAEKLFF
TRBD1	TRBV2	.	TRBJ1-2	TGTGCCAGCAGCGGGACAGGGACCTACTATGGCTACACCTTC	CASSGTGTYYGYTF
.	TRBV30	.	TRBJ2-2	TGTGCCTGGAGTGTACTGTACACCGGGGAGCTGTTTTTT	CAWSVLYTGELFF
TRBD2	TRBV15	.	TRBJ2-7	TGTGCCACCAGCGGCGGGAGTTTCTACGAGCAGTACTTC	CATSGGSFYEQYF
.	TRBV9	.	TRBJ2-2	TGTGCCAGCAGCGTAGAACTAGCTGTCGGGGAGCTGTTTTTT	CASSVELAVGELFF
TRBD2	TRBV7-3	.	TRBJ2-1	TGTGCCAGCAGCTTAGCGTTTGCACTAGCGGGAGGGCGGGACAATGAGCAGTTCTTC	CASSLAFALAGGRDNEQFF
.	TRBV5-8	.	TRBJ2-3	TGTGCCAGTAAGCTTGCGGGGAGCACAGATACGCAGTATTTT	CASKLAGSTDTQYF
.	TRBV14	.	TRBJ2-5	TGTGCCAGCAGCCCCGGAACAGTAATTCAAGAGACCCAGTACTTC	CASSPGTVIQETQYF
TRBD2	TRBV11-2	.	TRBJ2-3	TGTGCCAGCAGAAGGTCCGGGACTAGCGGAGATACGCAGTATTTT	CASRRSGTSGDTQYF
TRBD2	TRBV30	.	TRBJ2-1	TGTGCCTCCATACTAGCGGGATTGCCGTTCTTC	CASILAGLPFF
TRBD1	TRBV5-4	.	TRBJ1-2	TGTGCCAGCAGCTTGCCCAGGGGGGAGGCTAACTATGGCTACACCTTC	CASSLPRGEANYGYTF
TRBD2	TRBV27	.	TRBJ2-5	TGTGCCAGCAGTTTAGAGGCGGGGGGCGGAGAGACCCAGTACTTC	CASSLEAGGGETQYF
TRBD1	TRBV5-6	.	TRBJ1-2	TGTGCCAGCAACCAGGGGGCGGCTAACTATGGCTACACCTTC	CASNQGAANYGYTF
TRBD1	TRBV19	.	TRBJ1-4	TGTGCCAGTAGGGTGACAGGGGGAGAGGAAAAACTGTTTTTT	CASRVTGGEEKLFF
TRBD2	TRBV5-1	.	TRBJ2-7	TGCGCCAGCAGCTTGAGTCTAGCGGGATACGAGCAGTACTTC	CASSLSLAGYEQYF
.	TRBV6-1	.	TRBJ2-7	TGTGCCAGCAGTGAGACCTTACAGGGGAGGTACGAGCAGTACTTC	CASSETLQGRYEQYF
TRBD1	TRBV4-3	once	TRBJ1-3	TGCGCCAGCAGCCCCCGGGACAGGGCTGGAAACACCATATATTTT	CASSPRDRAGNTIYF
.	TRBV4-2	once	TRBJ2-2	TGTGCCAGCAGCCAGGTGGACAGAAACACCGGGGAGCTGTTTTTT	CASSQVDRNTGELFF
TRBD1	TRBV7-2	few	TRBJ1-5	TGTGCCAGCAGCTCGTCGGGCGGGACAGGATCTCAGCCCCAGCATTTT	CASSSSGGTGSQPQHF
TRBD1	TRBV6-1	.	TRBJ1-5	TGTGCCAGCAGTGTTAGGTCAGGGGGGAACAATCAGCCCCAGCATTTT	CASSVRSGGNNQPQHF
TRBD2	TRBV13	.	TRBJ2-1	TGTGCCAGCAGCTTGGGACTACAAAACAATGAGCAGTTCTTC	CASSLGLQNNEQFF
.	TRBV7-9	.	TRBJ1-2	TGTGCCAGCAGCTTAGAGGAGGGGATTGTCTATGGCTACACCTTC	CASSLEEGIVYGYTF
.	TRBV7-7	.	TRBJ2-5	TGTGCTAGCAGCTACGCGCTAGCGGAGACCCAGTACTTC	CASSYALAETQYF
TRBD1	TRBV25-1	.	TRBJ2-4	TGTGCCAGTTATGGACAGGGGATTCAGTACTTC	CASYGQGIQYF
TRBD2	TRBV4-2	.	TRBJ2-1	TGTGCCAGCAGCCCTCGACTAGCGTCCAGCTCCTACAATGAGCAGTTCTTC	CASSPRLASSSYNEQFF
TRBD2	TRBV27	once	TRBJ2-1	TGTGCCAGCTCGACCATTTTGGGAGGGCACAATGAGCAGTTCTTC	CASSTILGGHNEQFF
TRBD2	TRBV7-9	.	TRBJ2-5	TGTGCCAGCAGCTCCCAGACTAGCAGTCAAGAGACCCAGTACTTC	CASSSQTSSQETQYF
.	TRBV5-1	.	TRBJ2-7	TGCGCCAGCAGCTCCCGGACAGAACTAACCTACGAGCAGTACTTC	CASSSRTELTYEQYF
.	TRBV11-2	.	TRBJ2-7	TGTGCCAGCAGCTCAGGCTACGGGAGTGCGTACGAGCAGTACTTC	CASSSGYGSAYEQYF
TRBD2	TRBV5-1	.	TRBJ2-3	TGCGCCAGCAGCACTAGCGGGGCTCACACAGATACGCAGTATTTT	CASSTSGAHTDTQYF
TRBD2	TRBV19	.	TRBJ2-3	TGTGCCAGTACCCCAACGGGAGGCGGGAGTCCAGATACGCAGTATTTT	CASTPTGGGSPDTQYF
TRBD2	TRBV19	.	TRBJ2-2	TGTGCCAGCGGGAGGGCGACCACCGGGGAGCTGTTTTTT	CASGRATTGELFF
.	TRBV5-1	.	TRBJ2-5	TGCGCCAGCAGCGGGAGCATGGGTGGGGAGACCCAGTACTTC	CASSGSMGGETQYF
.	TRBV7-2	.	TRBJ1-1	TGTGCCAGCAGCTTATATACAGGTACGAACACTGAAGCTTTCTTT	CASSLYTGTNTEAFF
TRBD1	TRBV6-4	.	TRBJ1-5	TGTGCCAGCAGTGCGACAGGGGGCCTCAATCAGCCCCAGCATTTT	CASSATGGLNQPQHF
.	TRBV4-1	.	TRBJ2-7	TGCGCCAGCAGCCAAGACGGTAGCGGAGTTTACGAGCAGTACTTC	CASSQDGSGVYEQYF
TRBD2	TRBV29-1	.	TRBJ2-3	TGCAGCGCATCCCCTCTAGCGGATAGCACAGATACGCAGTATTTT	CSASPLADSTDTQYF
.	TRBV2	few	TRBJ2-2	TGTGCCAGCTGTGCGGCAGGGAACACCGGGGAGCTGTTTTTT	CASCAAGNTGELFF
TRBD2	TRBV5-6	few	TRBJ2-7	TGTGCCAGCAGCTGGGGGGGACTAGCGGGAGGGTCGTACGAGCAGTACTTC	CASSWGGLAGGSYEQYF
.	TRBV5-1	.	TRBJ2-7	TGCGCCAGCAGCTTGGCGGGTACCCTCTCCTACGAGCAGTACTTC	CASSLAGTLSYEQYF
.	TRBV5-1	.	TRBJ1-1	TGCGCCAGCAGGCGGGACGGGAACACTGAAGCTTTCTTT	CASRRDGNTEAFF